A single sample is the source of the 23 T cell receptor beta chains below, sequenced in a study of identical twins. TCRdb redid the calling of the 5' RACE reads with MiXCR, one entry per CDR3 protein. Of over 200,000 distinct CDR3 sequences listed, 5% to 7% are singletons. These sequences were also reported in another study, on T cells expressing NK-cell markers.

Sequenced sample: CD8+ T cells sorted from blood. The source of these receptors is a woman aged 18 to 35 in good health.

This clonotype was counted a few times. This chain uses TRBV19 with TRBJ2-7; 7 nucleotides match TRBD2. CDR1 is LNHDA and CDR2 is SQIVND in the germline V gene (reference sequence). CDR3 length equals 15 residues. V lost 7 bases to trimming and J lost 4 bases; unmatched junction nucleotides: 13. The CDR3 spells CASTPSGQPSYEQYF. The CDR3 nucleotides read TGTGCCAGTACTCCTAGCGGCCAGCCATCTTACGAGCAGTACTTC. The full variable domain, in which reference TRBV19 and TRBJ2-7 provide the parts outside the CDR3, is DGGITQSPKYLFRKEGQNVTLSCEQNLNHDAMYWYRQDPGQGLRLIYYSQIVNDFQKGDIAEGYSVSREKKESFPLTVTSAQKNPTAFYLCASTPSGQPSYEQYFGPGTRLTVT.

This clonotype came up a few times. The V and J genes are TRBV29-1 and TRBJ1-1; D is unclear. CDR3 length: 10 residues. V was pared by 7 bases and J by 10 bases, with 13 bases between. Germline CDR1 and CDR2: SQVTM and ANQGSEA. The CDR3 coding sequence is TGCAGCGCGGGAGCCGAAGGAGCTTTCTTT. Its translation is CSAGAEGAFF. The full variable domain, its missing parts supplied by reference TRBV29-1 and TRBJ1-1, is SAVISQKPSRDICQRGTSLTIQCQVDSQVTMMFWYRQQPGQSLTLIATANQGSEATYESGFVIDKFPISRPNLTFSTLTVSNMSPEDSSIYLCSAGAEGAFFGQGTRLTVV.

This clonotype was picked up many times. The V gene is TRBV3-1, the J gene TRBJ1-5; D is uncertain. Germline V lookup: CDR1 LGHDT, CDR2 YNNKEL (reference sequence). This CDR3 contains 15 residues. V shed 0 bases and J shed 5 bases, with 11 bases lying between them. The DNA of the CDR3 is TGTGCCAGCAGCCAAGATACGGACGTTTATCAGCCCCAGCATTTT. It translates to CASSQDTDVYQPQHF.

This clonotype was found a few times. The chain combines TRBV7-9 with TRBJ1-1; D is uncertain. V was cut by 1 base and J by 0 bases, with 12 bases left in between. The CDR3 is 16 residues long. The germline gives CDR1 SEHNR, CDR2 FQNEAQ (reference sequence). The CDR3: CASSLVYSYMNTEAFF. CDR3 sequence (DNA): TGTGCCAGCAGCTTAGTCTACAGTTATATGAACACTGAAGCTTTCTTT.

This clonotype was counted only a few times. This rearrangement joins TRBV10-1 to TRBJ2-1; D unclear. This CDR3 region has 12 residues. Germline V lookup: CDR1 WNHNN, CDR2 SYGVQD (reference sequence). V lost 0 bases to trimming and J lost 7 bases, with 4 bases between them. CDR3 bases: TGCGCCAGCAGTGAGTCGCAGAATGAGCAGTTCTTC. This encodes CASSESQNEQFF.

This clonotype was picked up many times. V is TRBV11-2 and J is TRBJ2-1; D is unresolved. The length of the CDR3 is 12 residues. Germline V gene data show CDR1 as SGHAT and CDR2 as FQNNGV. V lost 1 base, J lost 9 bases, and 7 bases lay in between. The CDR3 here is CASSLGTIEQFF. The DNA of the CDR3 is TGTGCCAGCAGCTTAGGAACTATTGAGCAGTTCTTC.

CDR3 loop: CASHREGGTDTQYF. The CDR3 DNA reads TGTGCCAGCCACAGGGAGGGCGGCACAGATACGCAGTATTTT. The V call is TRBV7-9, the J call TRBJ2-3; D is possibly TRBD2 (7 bases). Germline lookup yields CDR1 SEHNR and CDR2 FQNEAQ (reference sequence). With 8 bases removed from V and 1 base from J, the gap between germline ends came to 13 bases. The CDR3 extends over 14 amino acids.

This clonotype was observed a single time. The rearrangement uses TRBV7-6 and TRBJ2-3; D not resolved. V was trimmed by 4 bases and J by 0 bases, leaving 11 bases between them. This CDR3 comprises 15 residues. Germline V lookup: CDR1 SGHVS, CDR2 FNYEAQ. The CDR3 DNA sequence: TGTGCCAGCAGCTCGGTCCTTGCTAGCACAGATACGCAGTATTTT. Translation gives CASSSVLASTDTQYF.

This clonotype was seen many times. The V and J genes are TRBV6-4 and TRBJ2-7; perhaps TRBD1 as D (6 bases). The CDR3 is 13 amino acids. With 10 bases removed from V and 6 bases from J, the gap between germline ends came to 19 bases. CDR1 is MRHNA and CDR2 is SNTAGT in the germline V gene. The DNA of the CDR3 is TGTGCCACCTCACCGGACAGCCATTCCGAGCAGTACTTC. Protein: CATSPDSHSEQYF.

The chain joins TRBV9 to TRBJ2-7; D remains ambiguous. V was trimmed by 4 bases and J by 2 bases, leaving 16 bases between them. Germline CDR1 reads SGDLS; CDR2 reads YYNGEE. The CDR3 is 15 residues long. CDR3 region: CASSPSGRRTYEQYF. The CDR3, as DNA: TGTGCCAGCAGCCCCAGTGGCCGTAGAACCTACGAGCAGTACTTC.

This clonotype was counted a few times. The chain is built from TRBV5-1 and TRBJ2-1; 7 nucleotides match TRBD2. Germline V gives CDR1 SGHRS, CDR2 YFSETQ. This CDR3 comprises 14 residues. With V trimmed by 2 bases and J by 8 bases, 7 bases remained unmatched. For the CDR3, the DNA is TGCGCCAGCAGCTTTCGCGGGAGTATGTATGAGCAGTTCTTC. Protein sequence: CASSFRGSMYEQFF.

This clonotype has a handful of counts. The V gene is TRBV2, the J gene TRBJ1-2; unclear D gene. The CDR3 is 14 residues long. Germline CDR1 and CDR2: SNHLY and FYNNEI. V lost 4 bases and J lost 3, with 12 bases in between. The CDR3 spells CASSAYPEDYGYTF. In DNA, the CDR3 is TGTGCCAGCAGTGCCTACCCCGAGGACTATGGCTACACCTTC.

This clonotype appeared a few times. The gene calls are TRBV7-6 and TRBJ1-6; no firm D call. CDR3 length: 16 amino acids. The V end was cut by 1 base, the J end by 4 bases, with 11 bases between. Germline V lookup: CDR1 SGHVS, CDR2 FNYEAQ. CDR3 loop: CASSLGTGGYNSPLHF. CDR3 nucleotides: TGTGCCAGCAGCTTAGGAACCGGTGGATATAATTCACCCCTCCACTTT.

CDR3 bases: TGTGCCAGCACTTACCCAGTGAACACTGAAGCTTTCTTT. Translated, it gives CASTYPVNTEAFF. V usage is TRBV21-1 and J usage is TRBJ1-1. TRBV21-1 is a known pseudogene. This CDR3 spans 13 amino acids.

This clonotype was seen a handful of times. The chain employs TRBV7-6 and TRBJ2-1, with D unresolved. The CDR3 contains 13 residues. V lost 5 bases and J 6 bases, leaving 11 bases between the germline ends. Germline CDR1 reads SGHVS; CDR2 reads FNYEAQ. The CDR3 is CASSLWRTNEQFF. The CDR3 DNA reads as TGTGCCAGCAGCCTGTGGCGGACCAATGAGCAGTTCTTC.

This chain links TRBV19 with TRBJ1-1; TRBD1 is a possible D gene (6 bases). V was trimmed by 9 bases and J by 8 bases, leaving 13 bases between them. The CDR3 runs to 11 residues. CDR1 LNHDA and CDR2 SQIVND come from the germline V gene (reference sequence). The CDR3 region is CASVGAGEAFF. The CDR3 nucleotides are TGTGCCAGCGTGGGGGCGGGGGAAGCTTTCTTT.

This clonotype has only a few counts. In DNA, the CDR3 is TGTGCTAGTGGTTTGGTAATAACTGAAGCTTTCTTT. This gives the protein CASGLVITEAFF. The rearrangement joins TRBV12-5 to TRBJ1-1, with unresolved D. Germline CDR1 LGHNT, CDR2 FRNRAP. Trimming removed 0 bases at V and 5 bases at J, with 4 bases between. The CDR3 sequence is 12 residues long.

V and J are TRBV6-5 and TRBJ1-2; D is perhaps TRBD1 (6 bases). CDR3 length equals 13 residues. Germline CDR1 is MNHEY and CDR2 is SVGAGI. V lost 4 bases and J lost 8, with 14 bases in between. Here the CDR3 DNA reads TGTGCCAGCAGTTCCACCATGACAGGCGGCTACACCTTC. It encodes CASSSTMTGGYTF.

The gene calls are TRBV6-5 and TRBJ2-7; TRBD2 matches at 13 bases. The CDR3 extends over 18 amino acids. The germline gives CDR1 MNHEY, CDR2 SVGAGI. V was clipped by 4 bases and J by 5 bases; unmatched bases: 14. The CDR3, as DNA: TGTGCCAGCAGTTTGTTAACTAGCGGGGGGGCGGAGAGTGACGAGCAGTACTTC. It is translated as CASSLLTSGGAESDEQYF.

The rearrangement links TRBV12-3 or TRBV12-4 to TRBJ2-6; D is undetermined. This CDR3 comprises 13 residues. The V gene lost 5 bases and the J gene lost 0 bases, with 2 bases spanning the gap. The DNA for the CDR3 is TGTGCCAGCAGTCGCTCTGGGGCCAACGTCCTGACTTTC. Translation gives CASSRSGANVLTF.

Ten or more counts support this clonotype. The chain has TRBV4-3 and TRBJ2-6, with D possibly matching TRBD2 (5 bases). The germline V gene has CDR1 LGHNA and CDR2 YSLEER. The CDR3 consists of 16 residues. V lost 4 bases, J lost 5 bases, and 15 bases lay in between. This CDR3 reads CASSLSTGIRANVLTF. DNA of the CDR3: TGCGCCAGCAGCCTATCGACCGGGATCAGGGCCAACGTCCTGACTTTC.

The chain couples TRBV10-2 to TRBJ2-3; 9 bases match TRBD2. The germline gives CDR1 WSHSY, CDR2 SAAADI. The CDR3 is 14 amino acids. V was pared by 7 bases and J by 0 bases, with 2 bases of the junction left unmatched. CDR3 coding DNA: TGCGCCAGCACTAGCGGGGCTAGCACAGATACGCAGTATTTT. Translated: CASTSGASTDTQYF.

Only a few counts were recorded for this clonotype. The chain carries TRBV7-9 and TRBJ2-1; D may be TRBD2 (6 bases). V was cut by 5 bases and J by 8 bases, with 19 bases left in between. Germline lookup yields CDR1 SEHNR and CDR2 FQNEAQ (reference sequence). The CDR3 length is 15 residues. CDR3 nucleotides: TGTGCCAGCAGCCGACTAGTTGGGTTGATCGATGAGCAGTTCTTC. Translated, it gives CASSRLVGLIDEQFF.